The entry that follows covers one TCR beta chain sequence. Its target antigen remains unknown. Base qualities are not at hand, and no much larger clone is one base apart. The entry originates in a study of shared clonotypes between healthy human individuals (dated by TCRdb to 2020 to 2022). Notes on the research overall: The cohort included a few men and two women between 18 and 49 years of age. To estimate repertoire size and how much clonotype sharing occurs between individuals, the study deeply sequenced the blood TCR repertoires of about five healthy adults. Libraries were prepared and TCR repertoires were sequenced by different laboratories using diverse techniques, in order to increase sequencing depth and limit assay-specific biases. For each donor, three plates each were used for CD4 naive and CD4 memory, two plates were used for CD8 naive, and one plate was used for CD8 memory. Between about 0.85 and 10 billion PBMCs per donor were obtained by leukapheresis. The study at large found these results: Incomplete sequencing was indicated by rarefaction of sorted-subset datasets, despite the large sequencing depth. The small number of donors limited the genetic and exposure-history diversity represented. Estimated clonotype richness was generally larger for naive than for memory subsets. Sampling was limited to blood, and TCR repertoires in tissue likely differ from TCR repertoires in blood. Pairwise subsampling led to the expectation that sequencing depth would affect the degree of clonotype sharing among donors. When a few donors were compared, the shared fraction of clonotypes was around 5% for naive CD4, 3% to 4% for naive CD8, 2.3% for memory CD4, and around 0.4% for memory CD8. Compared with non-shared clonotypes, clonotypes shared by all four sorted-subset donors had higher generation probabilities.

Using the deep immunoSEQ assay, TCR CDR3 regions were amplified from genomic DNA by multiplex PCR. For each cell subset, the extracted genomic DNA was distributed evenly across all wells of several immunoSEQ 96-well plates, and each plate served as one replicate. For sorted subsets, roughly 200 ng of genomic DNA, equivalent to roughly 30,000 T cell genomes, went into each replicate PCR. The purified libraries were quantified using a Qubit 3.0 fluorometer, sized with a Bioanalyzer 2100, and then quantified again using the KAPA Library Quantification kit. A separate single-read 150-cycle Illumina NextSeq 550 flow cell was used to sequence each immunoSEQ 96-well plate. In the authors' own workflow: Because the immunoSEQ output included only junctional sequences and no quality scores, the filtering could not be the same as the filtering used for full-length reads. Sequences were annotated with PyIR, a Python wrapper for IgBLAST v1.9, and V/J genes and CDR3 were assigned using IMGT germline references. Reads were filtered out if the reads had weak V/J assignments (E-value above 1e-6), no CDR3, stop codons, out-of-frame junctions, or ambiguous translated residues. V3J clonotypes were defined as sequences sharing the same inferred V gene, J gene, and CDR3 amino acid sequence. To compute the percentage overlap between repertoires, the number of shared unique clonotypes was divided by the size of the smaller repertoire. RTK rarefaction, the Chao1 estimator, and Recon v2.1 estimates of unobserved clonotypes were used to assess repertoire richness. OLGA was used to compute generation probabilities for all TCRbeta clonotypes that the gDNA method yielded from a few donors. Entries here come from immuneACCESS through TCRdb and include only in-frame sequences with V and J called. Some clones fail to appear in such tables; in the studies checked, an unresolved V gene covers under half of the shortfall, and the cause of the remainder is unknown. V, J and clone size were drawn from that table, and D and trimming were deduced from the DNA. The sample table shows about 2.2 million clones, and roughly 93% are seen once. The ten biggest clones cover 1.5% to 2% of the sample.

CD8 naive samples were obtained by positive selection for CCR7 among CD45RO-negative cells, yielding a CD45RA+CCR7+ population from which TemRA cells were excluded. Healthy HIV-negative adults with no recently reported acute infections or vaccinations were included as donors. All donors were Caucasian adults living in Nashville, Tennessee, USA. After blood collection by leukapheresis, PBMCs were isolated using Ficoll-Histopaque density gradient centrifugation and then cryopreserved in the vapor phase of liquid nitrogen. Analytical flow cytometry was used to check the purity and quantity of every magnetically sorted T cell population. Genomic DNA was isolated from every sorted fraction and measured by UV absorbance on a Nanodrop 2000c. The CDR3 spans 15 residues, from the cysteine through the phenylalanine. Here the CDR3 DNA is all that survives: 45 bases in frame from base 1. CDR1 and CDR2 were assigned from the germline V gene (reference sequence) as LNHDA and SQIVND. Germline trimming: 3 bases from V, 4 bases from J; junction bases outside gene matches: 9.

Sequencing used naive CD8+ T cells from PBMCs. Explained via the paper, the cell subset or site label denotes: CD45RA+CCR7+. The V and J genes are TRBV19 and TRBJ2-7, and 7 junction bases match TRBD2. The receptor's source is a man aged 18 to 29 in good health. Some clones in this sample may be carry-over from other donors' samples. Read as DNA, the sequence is TGTGCCAGTAGTATCAGGGCGGGAGTCCTATACGAGCAGTACTTC. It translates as CASSIRAGVLYEQYF.